What follows are 13 T cell receptor beta chains derived from one specimen sequenced in a study of blood T cell repertoires in COVID-19. Sequencing used immunoSEQ multiplex PCR; TCRdb keeps in-frame clones, though not all of them. The sample lists under 300,000 clones, roughly 88% seen once, with under 2.5% in the top ten. The source material was PBMCs or T cells enriched from blood (not recorded which). These receptors were obtained from a woman aged 45-60 years who had recovered from COVID-19.

A few counts support this clone. The rearrangement joins TRBV19 to TRBJ2-7; 8 bases agree with TRBD1. Germline assignment: CDR1 LNHDA and CDR2 SQIVND (reference sequence). The CDR3 sequence is 12 residues long. V shed 9 bases and J 5 bases; nucleotides not matched to a gene: 6. CDR3 loop: CASQGQGHEQYF. CDR3 nucleotide sequence: TGTGCCAGCCAAGGACAGGGCCACGAGCAGTACTTC.

The V and J genes are TRBV5-4 and TRBJ2-5; perhaps TRBD1 as D (5 bases). Trimming took off 8 bases at V and 2 bases at J, with 19 bases between the two ends. The CDR3 extends over 15 amino acids. Germline assignment: CDR1 SGHNT and CDR2 YYREEE (reference sequence). CDR3 bases: TGTGCCAGTAGAGACCCCAGGGCTCGGCAAGAGACCCAGTACTTC. Its translation is CASRDPRARQETQYF.

The rearrangement links TRBV5-1 to TRBJ1-2; D uncertain. The CDR3 is 16 residues long. From germline, CDR1 is SGHRS and CDR2 YFSETQ. V shed 4 bases and J shed 3 bases, with 19 bases lying between them. The CDR3 DNA follows: TGCGCCAGCAGCCCCCAATTGGCAGGTGGGCACTATGGCTACACCTTC. Its protein product is CASSPQLAGGHYGYTF.

This chain links TRBV7-9 with TRBJ2-7; a possible D gene is TRBD2 (6 bases). The CDR3 has 16 amino acids. Germline-derived CDR1 and CDR2 are SEHNR and FQNEAQ (reference sequence). Trimming removed 3 bases at V and 2 bases at J, with 17 bases between. The CDR3 sequence: CASSFRRGSNAYEQYF. The CDR3 DNA follows: TGTGCCAGCAGCTTTCGCCGGGGGTCAAATGCCTACGAGCAGTACTTC.

The V gene is TRBV27, the J gene TRBJ2-1, with 11 bases identical to TRBD2. The J segment lost 7 bases and the V segment lost 5 bases, leaving 10 bases of the junction unmatched. The CDR3 loop spans 16 amino acids. Per the germline V gene, CDR1 is MNHEY and CDR2 is SMNVEV (reference sequence). CDR3 bases: TGTGCCAGCAGTCGTCGAATAGCGGGAGGGCGGAATGAGCAGTTCTTC. Translated: CASSRRIAGGRNEQFF.

CDR3 residues: CSVDKGYTF. DNA of the CDR3: TGCAGCGTTGATAAAGGCTACACCTTC. The V and J genes are TRBV29-1 and TRBJ1-2, with D unclear. Per the germline V gene, CDR1 is SQVTM and CDR2 is ANQGSEA. This CDR3 has 9 amino acids. The V end lost 3 bases, the J end lost 8 bases, and 4 bases lay between the germline ends.

The J gene is TRBJ1-2, the V gene TRBV5-1, with 9 nucleotides matching TRBD1. The germline gives CDR1 SGHRS, CDR2 YFSETQ. V lost 2 bases to trimming and J lost 5 bases; unmatched junction nucleotides: 1. This CDR3 comprises 13 residues. CDR3 in amino acids: CASSFGQGYGYTF. DNA of the CDR3: TGCGCCAGCAGCTTCGGACAGGGGTATGGCTACACCTTC.

The J gene is TRBJ1-2, the V gene TRBV6-6; 7 nucleotides line up with TRBD1. The CDR3 totals 12 residues. The junction had 6 bases not matched to a gene; V was cut back by 6 bases and J by 8 bases. Germline-derived CDR1 and CDR2 are MNHNY and SVGAGI (reference sequence). CDR3 sequence reads: CASRDNRGGYTF. The CDR3 region has the DNA TGTGCCAGCAGGGATAACAGGGGCGGCTACACCTTC.

The chain recombines TRBV4-1 with TRBJ1-3; TRBD1 agrees at 10 bases. The CDR3 is 16 amino acids. V lost 4 bases, J lost 2 bases, and 5 bases stayed unmatched. The germline V gene has CDR1 MGHRA and CDR2 YSYEKL. CDR3 loop: CASSPGDRGTGNTIYF. DNA of the CDR3: TGCGCCAGCAGCCCCGGGGACAGGGGCACTGGAAACACCATATATTTT.

This clone was seen a handful of times. This sequence joins TRBV19 and TRBJ1-5; D possibly corresponds to TRBD1 (6 bases). V dropped 3 bases and J dropped 1 base, with 25 bases sitting between them. Germline lookup yields CDR1 LNHDA and CDR2 SQIVND (reference sequence). The CDR3 sequence is 20 residues long. The CDR3 nucleotides are TGTGCCAGTAGTATCGCCCCTGGGGGCAGGGAAATGGGGAGCAATCAGCCCCAGCATTTT. This codes for CASSIAPGGREMGSNQPQHF.

Details on this clone: Compared with germline, one end of the junction differs, possibly owing to a read error. The chain couples TRBV3-1 (or the pseudogene TRBV3-2) to TRBJ1-2; 10 bases fit TRBD1. Germline V CDR1 and CDR2: LGHDT, YNNKEL (reference sequence). The CDR3 is 16 amino acids. The CDR3 nucleotides read TGTGCCAGCAGACAAGGGGACAGGGGTGGACAATATGGCTACACCTTC. This gives the protein CASRQGDRGGQYGYTF.

J is TRBJ2-5 and V is TRBV5-8, with a possible D match to TRBD1 (6 bases). This CDR3 has 14 residues. CDR1 and CDR2 from the germline V gene are SGHTS and YDEGEE. Trimming cost V 1 base and J 4 bases, with 11 bases left between them. The CDR3 protein is CASSLTGFGETQYF. CDR3 nucleotide sequence: TGTGCCAGCAGCTTGACAGGGTTCGGAGAGACCCAGTACTTC.

The rearrangement links TRBV11-2 to TRBJ2-1; 10 bases agree with TRBD2. The CDR3 extends over 15 amino acids. Germline V gene data show CDR1 as SGHAT and CDR2 as FQNNGV. J was trimmed by 8 bases and V by 3 bases; bases with no gene match: 7. The CDR3 is CASSLASGSRDEQFF. CDR3 DNA: TGTGCCAGCAGCTTGGCTAGCGGGAGTCGGGATGAGCAGTTCTTC.